The present TCR beta chain was sequenced within a study of vaccination and CD4 T cells after COVID-19. Regarding this clonotype: Its antigen is as yet unknown.

The Oncomine TCR Beta short-read assay sequenced DNA from cultured CD4+ T cells. Each CDR3 protein is one row after TCRdb ran MiXCR on the PCR reads. The sample includes 2,600 or so distinct CDR3 sequences, around 35% seen only once; the top ten take more than 40%. Stated treatment: approximately nine-day PBMC culture with coronavirus spike peptide pools or control peptides (ViraFEST assay). The V end was cut by 10 bases, the J end by 3 bases, with 13 bases between. CDR1 and CDR2 from the germline V gene are SNHLY and FYNNEI. The CDR3 extends over 13 amino acids. V usage is TRBV2 and J usage is TRBJ2-1; a possible D gene is TRBD1 (5 bases). The sequenced sample consisted of CD4+ T cells from blood, cultured in vitro. This TCR was sampled from a human donor who had recovered from COVID-19. The CDR3 spells CATKGRIYNEQFF. The CDR3 DNA reads as TGTGCCACCAAGGGGCGGATCTACAATGAGCAGTTCTTC.